This entry features one T cell receptor (beta chain) sequence. Antigen unknown. Germline V CDR1 and CDR2: SEHNR, FQNEAQ (reference sequence). V lost 8 bases and J 5 bases, leaving 15 bases between the germline ends. This CDR3 is built from 13 residues. The data stem from a study of Tregs in tolerant kidney transplant recipients. Notes on the study in general: The small number of patients limits these findings pending further validation. Biological reproducibility was not directly addressed in this study.

Some clones are missing from TCRdb's copy, which holds only in-frame ones; the method was immunoSEQ multiplex PCR. This sample has about 240,000 clones, with 80% to 85% found just once. Unstimulated regulatory T cells (CD4+CD25+CD127-), CD4+CD25- non-regulatory cells, CD4 and CD8 cells were FACS-sorted from thawed PBMCs. The receptor was derived from a human donor in good health. The chain employs TRBV7-9 and TRBJ2-5; D is possibly TRBD1 or TRBD2 (5 bases each). Material for sequencing was CD4+ T cells from blood. As DNA, the CDR3 is TGTGCCAGCGAGAGGGGTAGCCTGGAGACCCAGTACTTC. As protein: CASERGSLETQYF.